These T cell receptor beta chains were read from a single sample in a study of persistence of HIV-infected CD4 T cells. What these receptors recognize is not known. The table came from immunoSEQ multiplex PCR; TCRdb's copy has only in-frame clones and leaves some out. Of 15,000 to 20,000 clones listed, around three fifths are singletons. The sequenced sample was CD4+ T cells sorted from PBMCs after 18-hour stimulation, obtained from a patient who received antiretroviral therapy. These receptors were obtained from an adult woman with HIV who was CMV-seropositive. Each CDR3 is given with its conserved first and last residue. The D gene is left open where the match is weak. Clone size is stated in some rows and not others, as once, few, many or a class when expanded.

size: few
J: TRBJ2-1
V: TRBV7-2
D: TRBD1
CDR3: CASSRPGQGVNEQFF
DNA: TGTGCCAGCAGCAGGCCGGGACAGGGCGTAAATGAGCAGTTCTTC

size: NA
J: TRBJ2-1
V: TRBV30
D: NA
CDR3: CAWSGQYEQFF
DNA: TGTGCCTGGAGTGGACAGTATGAGCAGTTCTTC

size: NA
J: TRBJ1-2
V: TRBV5-1
D: TRBD1
CDR3: CASSLAAGGDPDYGYTF
DNA: TGCGCCAGCAGCTTGGCGGCAGGGGGCGACCCCGACTATGGCTACACCTTC

size: NA
J: TRBJ1-1
V: TRBV6-5
D: NA
CDR3: CASTLGARGTEAFF
DNA: TGTGCCAGCACCTTAGGGGCCAGGGGCACTGAAGCTTTCTTT

size: NA
J: TRBJ2-2
V: TRBV7-6
D: TRBD1
CDR3: CASTATGGANTGELFF
DNA: TGTGCCAGCACCGCGACAGGGGGCGCAAACACCGGGGAGCTGTTTTTT

size: NA
J: TRBJ1-1
V: TRBV5-3
D: NA
CDR3: CARSYPRRGKDTEAFF
DNA: TGTGCCAGAAGCTACCCGCGCCGGGGAAAGGACACTGAAGCTTTCTTT

size: NA
J: TRBJ2-3
V: TRBV6-1
D: NA
CDR3: CASRPFQGSTDTQYF
DNA: TGTGCCAGCAGACCCTTCCAAGGTAGCACAGATACGCAGTATTTT

size: few
J: TRBJ1-1
V: TRBV2
D: NA
CDR3: CASSEYGSSNTEAFF
DNA: TGTGCCAGCAGTGAATATGGGTCTTCCAACACTGAAGCTTTCTTT

size: NA
J: TRBJ1-1
V: TRBV24-1
D: NA
CDR3: CATSTDHTEAFF
DNA: TGTGCCACCAGTACAGACCACACTGAAGCTTTCTTT

size: NA
J: TRBJ2-3
V: TRBV12-3/TRBV12-4
D: NA
CDR3: CASSSGADTQYF
DNA: TGTGCCAGCAGTTCAGGGGCAGATACGCAGTATTTT

size: NA
J: TRBJ2-1
V: TRBV18
D: TRBD2
CDR3: CASSRSQRGDNNEQFF
DNA: TGTGCCAGCTCACGATCCCAGCGGGGGGATAACAATGAGCAGTTCTTC

size: NA
J: TRBJ1-1
V: TRBV28
D: NA
CDR3: CASSLPLGGGRTPEAFF
DNA: TGTGCCAGCAGTTTACCCCTTGGGGGCGGCCGGACGCCTGAAGCTTTCTTT

size: NA
J: TRBJ2-2
V: TRBV7-8
D: NA
CDR3: CASSAGASHTGELFF
DNA: TGTGCCAGCAGCGCCGGGGCCTCTCACACCGGGGAGCTGTTTTTT

size: NA
J: TRBJ1-2
V: TRBV30
D: NA
CDR3: CAWSSTPHTGSGYTF
DNA: TGTGCCTGGAGTTCCACCCCACACACAGGGAGTGGCTACACCTTC

size: NA
J: TRBJ1-4
V: TRBV5-1
D: NA
CDR3: CASSLSPARGKLFF
DNA: TGCGCCAGCAGCTTGTCGCCAGCGCGGGGAAAACTGTTTTTT

size: NA
J: TRBJ2-1
V: TRBV15
D: NA
CDR3: CATSSGSLNYEQFF
DNA: TGTGCCACCAGCAGTGGGAGTCTGAACTATGAGCAGTTCTTC

size: NA
J: TRBJ2-3
V: TRBV7-3
D: TRBD1
CDR3: CASSRDRSTDTQYF
DNA: TGTGCCAGCAGCCGGGACAGGAGCACAGATACGCAGTATTTT

size: NA
J: TRBJ1-2
V: TRBV15
D: TRBD1
CDR3: CATSRVTGVNYGYTF
DNA: TGTGCCACCAGCAGAGTCACAGGGGTCAACTATGGCTACACCTTC

size: NA
J: TRBJ1-6
V: TRBV12-5
D: NA
CDR3: CASGFLNSPLHF
DNA: TGTGCTAGTGGTTTCCTAAATTCACCCCTCCACTTT

size: NA
J: TRBJ1-6
V: TRBV6-6
D: NA
CDR3: CASSYSGNNSPLHF
DNA: TGTGCCAGCAGTTACTCTGGGAATAATTCACCCCTCCACTTT

size: few
J: TRBJ1-4
V: TRBV5-1
D: NA
CDR3: CASSLGPLNNEKLFF
DNA: TGCGCCAGCAGCTTGGGTCCCCTTAATAATGAAAAACTGTTTTTT

size: NA
J: TRBJ2-3
V: TRBV5-1
D: TRBD1
CDR3: CASSSVLDRGADTQYF
DNA: TGCGCCAGCAGCTCCGTCCTTGACAGGGGCGCAGATACGCAGTATTTT

size: NA
J: TRBJ1-2
V: TRBV24-1
D: NA
CDR3: CATSFADYGYTF
DNA: TGTGCCACCAGTTTCGCAGACTATGGCTACACCTTC

size: medium-sized
J: TRBJ2-3
V: TRBV11-3
D: NA
CDR3: CASSLAGLQDTQYF
DNA: TGTGCCAGCAGCTTAGCCGGGTTGCAAGATACGCAGTATTTT

size: NA
J: TRBJ1-2
V: TRBV19
D: NA
CDR3: CASSRGAIGYTF
DNA: TGTGCCAGTAGTAGGGGGGCGATTGGCTACACCTTC

size: NA
J: TRBJ2-5
V: TRBV6-2/TRBV6-3
D: TRBD1
CDR3: CASSPPRRGQETQYF
DNA: TGTGCCAGCAGCCCCCCCCGCAGGGGGCAAGAGACCCAGTACTTC

size: NA
J: TRBJ2-1
V: TRBV18
D: NA
CDR3: CASSPPAPQEEQFF
DNA: TGTGCCAGCTCACCACCCGCCCCCCAGGAGGAGCAGTTCTTC

size: few
J: TRBJ1-5
V: TRBV30
D: TRBD1
CDR3: CAWSGQGGNQPQHF
DNA: TGTGCCTGGAGTGGGCAGGGGGGCAATCAGCCCCAGCATTTT

size: NA
J: TRBJ1-3
V: TRBV19
D: NA
CDR3: CASKGSRGDSGNTIYF
DNA: TGTGCCAGTAAGGGTTCCAGAGGGGACTCTGGAAACACCATATATTTT

size: NA
J: TRBJ2-5
V: TRBV10-3
D: TRBD1
CDR3: CAISDQTGAGETQYF
DNA: TGTGCCATCAGTGATCAGACAGGGGCTGGAGAGACCCAGTACTTC

size: few
J: TRBJ2-7
V: TRBV12-3/TRBV12-4
D: NA
CDR3: CASSLDGTYEQYF
DNA: TGTGCCAGCAGTTTAGACGGGACCTACGAGCAGTACTTC

size: NA
J: TRBJ1-2
V: TRBV6-1
D: NA
CDR3: CASSERRNYGYTF
DNA: TGTGCCAGCAGTGAACGGCGGAACTATGGCTACACCTTC

size: NA
J: TRBJ1-1
V: TRBV2
D: NA
CDR3: CASSVDGLGTEAFF
DNA: TGTGCCAGCAGTGTTGATGGATTAGGCACTGAAGCTTTCTTT

size: NA
J: TRBJ1-1
V: TRBV19
D: TRBD1
CDR3: CASSMTGGPTEAFF
DNA: TGTGCCAGTAGTATGACAGGGGGCCCAACTGAAGCTTTCTTT

size: few
J: TRBJ2-3
V: TRBV5-4
D: NA
CDR3: CASSLVGIRRTDTQYF
DNA: TGTGCCAGCAGCTTGGTAGGGATCCGGCGCACAGATACGCAGTATTTT

size: NA
J: TRBJ1-4
V: TRBV7-9
D: NA
CDR3: CASSFEGANEKLFF
DNA: TGTGCCAGCAGCTTCGAGGGCGCTAATGAAAAACTGTTTTTT

size: NA
J: TRBJ2-5
V: TRBV10-3
D: NA
CDR3: CAISGGDYAQGETQYF
DNA: TGTGCCATCAGTGGAGGGGACTACGCGCAGGGGGAGACCCAGTACTTC

size: NA
J: TRBJ1-1
V: TRBV19
D: NA
CDR3: CASSTPGTIAEAFF
DNA: TGTGCCAGTAGTACCCCCGGGACTATCGCTGAAGCTTTCTTT

size: NA
J: TRBJ2-7
V: TRBV6-1
D: TRBD2
CDR3: CASSSPRLAGYEQYF
DNA: TGTGCCAGCAGTTCGCCAAGACTAGCGGGCTACGAGCAGTACTTC

size: NA
J: TRBJ2-7
V: TRBV7-2
D: NA
CDR3: CASSFASGAREQYF
DNA: TGTGCCAGCAGCTTCGCTTCCGGGGCTCGGGAGCAGTACTTC

size: NA
J: TRBJ1-1
V: TRBV5-1
D: NA
CDR3: CASSLGSGGMNTEAFF
DNA: TGCGCCAGCAGCTTGGGCTCAGGCGGGATGAACACTGAAGCTTTCTTT

size: NA
J: TRBJ2-2
V: TRBV9
D: NA
CDR3: CASSADLNTGELFF
DNA: TGTGCCAGCAGCGCAGACCTAAACACCGGGGAGCTGTTTTTT

size: NA
J: TRBJ1-2
V: TRBV5-1
D: NA
CDR3: CASSLAVGEDGYTF
DNA: TGCGCCAGCAGCTTGGCCGTAGGGGAGGATGGCTACACCTTC

size: NA
J: TRBJ2-2
V: TRBV14
D: NA
CDR3: CASRLGAGELFF
DNA: TGTGCCAGCAGGTTGGGGGCCGGGGAGCTGTTTTTT

size: NA
J: TRBJ1-4
V: TRBV6-6
D: NA
CDR3: CASSYSEKLFF
DNA: TGTGCCAGCAGTTACTCCGAAAAACTGTTTTTT

size: NA
J: TRBJ1-2
V: TRBV2
D: NA
CDR3: CASSERGTGGYTF
DNA: TGTGCCAGCAGTGAAAGGGGAACCGGTGGCTACACCTTC

size: NA
J: TRBJ1-5
V: TRBV19
D: NA
CDR3: CASKGRGSSQQPQHF
DNA: TGTGCCAGTAAGGGGAGGGGGAGTAGTCAGCAGCCCCAGCATTTT

size: NA
J: TRBJ1-1
V: TRBV27
D: NA
CDR3: CASSSAQPGGRTEAFF
DNA: TGTGCCAGCAGTTCAGCTCAACCAGGAGGACGTACTGAAGCTTTCTTT

size: medium-sized
J: TRBJ1-5
V: TRBV6-5
D: NA
CDR3: CASGEQVNQPQHF
DNA: TGTGCCAGCGGGGAACAGGTCAATCAGCCCCAGCATTTT

size: NA
J: TRBJ2-5
V: TRBV29-1
D: NA
CDR3: CSVSTGFPQETQYF
DNA: TGCAGCGTTTCGACGGGTTTCCCTCAAGAGACCCAGTACTTC

size: medium-sized
J: TRBJ1-2
V: TRBV5-1
D: TRBD1
CDR3: CASSLGTGPRYGYTF
DNA: TGCGCCAGCAGCTTGGGGACAGGGCCGCGGTATGGCTACACCTTC

size: NA
J: TRBJ2-1
V: TRBV19
D: NA
CDR3: CASRSGNEQFF
DNA: TGTGCCAGTAGGTCTGGTAATGAGCAGTTCTTC

size: NA
J: TRBJ2-1
V: TRBV2
D: TRBD2
CDR3: CASRRLAGAYNEQFF
DNA: TGTGCCAGCCGCAGACTAGCGGGGGCTTACAATGAGCAGTTCTTC

size: NA
J: TRBJ2-1
V: TRBV19
D: NA
CDR3: CASRIKDGTRTYNEQFF
DNA: TGTGCCAGTCGCATAAAGGACGGAACCCGGACCTACAATGAGCAGTTCTTC